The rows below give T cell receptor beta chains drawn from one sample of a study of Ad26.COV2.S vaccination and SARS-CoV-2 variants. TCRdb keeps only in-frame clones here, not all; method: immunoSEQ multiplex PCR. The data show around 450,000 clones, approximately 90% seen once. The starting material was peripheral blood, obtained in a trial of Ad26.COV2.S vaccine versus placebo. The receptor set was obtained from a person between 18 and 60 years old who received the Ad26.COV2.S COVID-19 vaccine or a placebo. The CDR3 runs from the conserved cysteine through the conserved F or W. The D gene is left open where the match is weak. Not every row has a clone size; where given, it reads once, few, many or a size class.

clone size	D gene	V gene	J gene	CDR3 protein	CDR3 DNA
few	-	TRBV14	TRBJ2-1	CASSPPLDNEQFF	TGTGCCAGCAGCCCCCCACTGGACAATGAGCAGTTCTTC
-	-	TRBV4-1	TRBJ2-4	CASSQGPLVVGNIQYF	TGCGCCAGCAGCCAAGGTCCGCTGGTCGTCGGGAACATTCAGTACTTC
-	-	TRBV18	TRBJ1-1	CATLGGMNTEAFF	TGTGCCACGCTCGGGGGGATGAACACTGAAGCTTTCTTT
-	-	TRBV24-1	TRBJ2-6	CATSGSGPGANVLTF	TGTGCCACCAGTGGCTCCGGTCCTGGGGCCAACGTCCTGACTTTC
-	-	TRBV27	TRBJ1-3	CASSSSPGVTGNTIYF	TGTGCCAGCAGTTCCTCACCCGGAGTTACTGGAAACACCATATATTTT
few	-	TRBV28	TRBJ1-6	CATRADSPLHF	TGTGCCACCCGTGCGGATTCACCCCTCCACTTT
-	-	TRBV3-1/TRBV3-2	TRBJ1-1	CASSPSGTGNTEAFF	TGTGCCAGCAGCCCCTCCGGGACGGGGAACACTGAAGCTTTCTTT
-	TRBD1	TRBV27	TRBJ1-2	CASSFRRTGEYGYTF	TGTGCCAGCAGTTTCCGTCGGACAGGGGAGTACGGCTACACCTTC
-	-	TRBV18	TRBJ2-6	CASSPIGVPSSGANVLTF	TGTGCCAGCTCACCAATAGGGGTCCCAAGCTCTGGGGCCAACGTCCTGACTTTC
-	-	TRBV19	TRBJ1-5	CASRPPGPNQPQHF	TGTGCCAGTAGACCCCCCGGACCAAATCAGCCCCAGCATTTT
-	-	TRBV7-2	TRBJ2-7	CASSFRPSSYEQYF	TGTGCCAGCAGCTTTCGCCCAAGCTCCTACGAGCAGTACTTC
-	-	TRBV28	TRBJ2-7	CASRLGVSYEQYF	TGTGCCAGCAGACTTGGGGTCTCCTACGAGCAGTACTTC
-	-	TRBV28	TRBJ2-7	CASISGNSYEQYF	TGTGCCAGCATTAGCGGTAACTCCTACGAGCAGTACTTC
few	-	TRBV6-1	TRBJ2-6	CASRESVQGWTGANVLTF	TGTGCCAGCAGAGAATCGGTTCAGGGATGGACTGGGGCCAACGTCCTGACTTTC
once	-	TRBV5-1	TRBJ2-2	CASSRDPTGELFF	TGCGCCAGCAGTAGGGACCCCACCGGGGAGCTGTTTTTT
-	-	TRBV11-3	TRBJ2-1	CASSLGLSSVNEQFF	TGTGCCAGCAGCTTAGGTCTTAGTTCAGTGAATGAGCAGTTCTTC
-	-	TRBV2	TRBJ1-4	CASRLGGSNEKLFF	TGTGCCAGCAGACTGGGGGGCTCTAATGAAAAACTGTTTTTT
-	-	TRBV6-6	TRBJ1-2	CASSSSERAFCTF	TGTGCCAGCAGTTCCTCCGAGAGGGCATTCTGCACCTTC
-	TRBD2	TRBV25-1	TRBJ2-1	CASSERGGRIYNEQFF	TGTGCCAGCAGTGAACGGGGGGGCAGGATTTACAATGAGCAGTTCTTC
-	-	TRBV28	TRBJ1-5	CASSPTSSNQPQHF	TGTGCCAGCAGTCCTACTTCCAGCAATCAGCCCCAGCATTTT